Ten or more counts support the clone carrying this T cell receptor (beta chain). Its antigen remains unknown. The source of the sample is a study of T cells in Graves' hyperthyroidism and ophthalmopathy. Study as a whole: Peripheral blood sampling occurred at initial diagnosis, before any treatment.

In germline, CDR1 is GTSNPN, CDR2 SVGIG (reference sequence). This CDR3 is 17 amino acids long. The V gene end was trimmed by 0 bases and the J gene end by 1 base; junction bases not matched to a gene: 11. What was amplified from RNA transcripts were TCR beta CDR3 regions. The HTBI primer set served for first-round RT-PCR of the TCR CDR3. A single record per CDR3 protein comes from TCRdb applying MiXCR to the multiplex PCR reads. The sample contains fewer than 850,000 distinct CDR3 sequences, around 16% of which appear only once. The study, taken as a whole, reports: The model predicted ophthalmopathy a median around 6 months before onset. Ophthalmopathy and stable hyperthyroidism were told apart by a 13 V-J model.

Used for diagnoses were clinical symptoms, serum thyroxine and TRAb, thyroid ultrasound and orbital computed tomography. The V call is TRBV30, the J call TRBJ2-5; 7 bases are a match to TRBD2. Material for sequencing was blood. The sequence came from a man between 50 and 59 years old with Graves' hyperthyroidism. The CDR3 region is CAWSVQVGRLGQETQYF. The CDR3 region has the DNA TGTGCCTGGAGTGTACAAGTCGGGAGGCTGGGCCAAGAGACCCAGTACTTC.